This T cell receptor beta chain was identified in a study of cytomegalovirus exposure and HLA in healthy donors. Study observations and caveats: In vitro assays verified that three CMV-associated chains recognized CMV antigens specifically. Later analysis revealed greater clonal expansion in HLA-associated TCR beta chains than in equally common others. TCR beta chains numbering more than 150 were designated cytomegalovirus-associated. Sequencing had likely introduced a cluster of highly shared sequence variants as an artifact.

Worth noting for this clone: Antigen: not known.

With 0 bases removed from V and 1 base from J, the gap between germline ends came to 19 bases. CDR3 size: 19 residues. Germline V gives CDR1 MDHEN, CDR2 SYDVKM. In the PCR, 60 Vbeta and 13 Jbeta primers were used. Clones were sequenced by immunoSEQ multiplex PCR, and TCRdb holds only the in-frame ones, with some missing. The table has under 200,000 clones, around 74% seen once. The chain is built from TRBV28 and TRBJ1-3; D is uncertain. The clonotype originates from a female donor in good health and CMV-seronegative. The specimen sequenced was PBMCs. CDR3 region: CASSLWAAETGLSGNTIYF. In DNA form, the CDR3 reads TGTGCCAGCAGTTTATGGGCGGCGGAGACGGGTTTATCTGGAAACACCATATATTTT.